Below are 21 T cell receptor beta chains sequenced from a single sample in a study of blood T cell repertoires in COVID-19. Clones were sequenced by immunoSEQ multiplex PCR, and TCRdb holds only the in-frame ones, with some missing. The data hold around 190,000 clones, with about 88% observed a single time. Sequenced sample: PBMCs or T cells enriched from blood (not recorded which). The receptors come from a woman aged 25 to 45 who had recovered from COVID-19.

The rearrangement uses TRBV3-1 (or the pseudogene TRBV3-2) and TRBJ1-3; D is ambiguous. This CDR3 contains 15 residues. V lost 0 bases and J 2 bases, leaving 8 bases between the germline ends. The germline V gene encodes CDR1 LGHDT and CDR2 YNNKEL (reference sequence). The CDR3 nucleotides are TGTGCCAGCAGCCAAGATAGGACTGCTGGAAACACCATATATTTT. Translating gives CASSQDRTAGNTIYF.

The chain has TRBV4-1 and TRBJ1-5, with TRBD1 as a possible D gene (5 bases). The V end lost 1 base, the J end lost 1 base, and 14 bases lay between the germline ends. Germline CDR1 and CDR2: MGHRA and YSYEKL. The CDR3 loop spans 17 amino acids. CDR3 loop: CASSQVGQGASNQPQHF. For the CDR3, the DNA is TGCGCCAGCAGCCAAGTCGGCCAGGGCGCAAGCAATCAGCCCCAGCATTTT.

V and J are TRBV18 and TRBJ2-2; 10 bases are shared with TRBD2. The germline CDR1 and CDR2 sequences are KGHSH and LQKENI. The V gene end was trimmed by 1 base and the J gene end by 4 bases; junction bases not matched to a gene: 3. The CDR3 is 16 amino acids. CDR3 coding DNA: TGTGCCAGCTCACCACTAGCGGGAGGTACCACCGGGGAGCTGTTTTTT. Translating it yields CASSPLAGGTTGELFF. The complete variable domain, with remaining parts taken from reference TRBV18 and TRBJ2-2, reads NAGVMQNPRHLVRRRGQEARLRCSPMKGHSHVYWYRQLPEEGLKFMVYLQKENIIDESGMPKERFSAEFPKEGPSILRIQQVVRGDSAAYFCASSPLAGGTTGELFFGEGSRLTVL.

The chain couples TRBV7-3 to TRBJ2-1, with D maybe TRBD1 (6 bases). Trimming removed 3 bases at V and 0 bases at J, with 9 bases between. The CDR3 extends over 15 amino acids. CDR1 and CDR2 (germline): SGHTA, FQGTGA. The CDR3 region is CASSFRQVSYNEQFF. DNA for the CDR3: TGTGCCAGCAGCTTTAGACAGGTCTCCTACAATGAGCAGTTCTTC.

The CDR3 protein is CASSQGPWRGGGKETQYF. The DNA of the CDR3 is TGCGCCAGCAGCCAAGGGCCCTGGAGGGGCGGGGGCAAAGAGACCCAGTACTTC. The gene calls are TRBV4-1 and TRBJ2-5; D is perhaps TRBD2 (7 bases). Per germline, CDR1 MGHRA and CDR2 YSYEKL. The CDR3 extends over 18 amino acids. The V and J ends lost 1 base and 3 bases respectively, with 21 bases between them.

The CDR3 region has the DNA TGTGCCAGCAGTACCGGCAGGGTAGGGGATTCACCCCTCCACTTT. Translation gives CASSTGRVGDSPLHF. The chain recombines TRBV28 with TRBJ1-6, with a possible D match to TRBD1 (5 bases). CDR3 length: 15 residues. CDR1 and CDR2 from the germline V gene are MDHEN and SYDVKM. The V end was cut by 5 bases, the J end by 8 bases, with 16 bases between.

The table lists this clone with a few counts. CDR3 amino acids: CASSQSDRLNTEAFF. DNA of the CDR3: TGTGCCAGCAGCCAATCGGACAGGTTGAACACTGAAGCTTTCTTT. The rearrangement uses TRBV3-1 (or the pseudogene TRBV3-2) and TRBJ1-1, with TRBD1 identical over 7 bases. CDR1 and CDR2 from the germline V gene are LGHDT and YNNKEL (reference sequence). Germline trimming cut 2 bases from V and 0 bases from J; bases unmatched to any gene: 3. The CDR3 sequence is 15 residues long.

The J gene is TRBJ1-5, the V gene TRBV4-1; D is ambiguous. With 7 bases removed from V and 4 bases from J, the gap between germline ends came to 17 bases. This CDR3 comprises 15 residues. The germline V gene encodes CDR1 MGHRA and CDR2 YSYEKL. The chain's CDR3 is CASKEAGNPNQPQHF. CDR3 DNA: TGCGCCAGCAAGGAGGCAGGTAACCCAAATCAGCCCCAGCATTTT.

This chain joins TRBV6-5 and TRBJ1-6; TRBD1 matches at 8 bases. With V trimmed by 6 bases and J by 8 bases, 9 bases remained unmatched. Germline CDR1 MNHEY, CDR2 SVGAGI. The CDR3 consists of 15 residues. The CDR3 here is CASSQQGTGYSPLHF. CDR3 DNA: TGTGCCAGCAGCCAACAAGGGACAGGTTATTCACCCCTCCACTTT.

This sequence joins TRBV6-1 and TRBJ1-5, with a tentative D call TRBD1 (5 bases). The CDR3 is made up of 16 amino acids. Trimming shortened V by 4 bases and J by 1 base, and 14 bases separated the two germline ends. The germline CDR1 and CDR2 sequences are MNHNS and SASEGT. CDR3 nucleotides: TGTGCCAGCAGTGCCCAGGACAAGGGAAGCAATCAGCCCCAGCATTTT. The encoded protein is CASSAQDKGSNQPQHF.

V gene TRBV5-1 combines with J gene TRBJ1-1, with D possibly being TRBD1 (6 bases). Germline-derived CDR1 and CDR2 are SGHRS and YFSETQ. The CDR3 spans 14 residues. Trimming removed 4 bases from V and 1 base from J, with 11 bases in between. This chain's CDR3 is CASSPRTANTEAFF. CDR3 DNA: TGCGCCAGCAGCCCCCGGACAGCGAACACTGAAGCTTTCTTT.

This chain uses TRBV29-1 with TRBJ2-2; TRBD2 matches 12 bases. The CDR3 sequence is 17 residues long. J was trimmed by 5 bases and V by 4 bases; bases with no gene match: 11. Germline values: CDR1 SQVTM, CDR2 ANQGSEA. In DNA form, the CDR3 reads TGCAGCGTTGCCCATAGGCTAGCGGGAGGGGGAACCGGGGAGCTGTTTTTT. It yields the protein CSVAHRLAGGGTGELFF.

This rearrangement joins TRBV19 to TRBJ2-3; 8 bases are a match to TRBD1. V shed 5 bases, J shed 1 base, and the junction held 14 bases outside the gene matches. CDR3 length: 18 amino acids. The germline gives CDR1 LNHDA, CDR2 SQIVND (reference sequence). The CDR3 DNA sequence: TGTGCCAGTAGTCTCAGGGGGCGCGGTATTTTAGGCACAGATACGCAGTATTTT. It translates to CASSLRGRGILGTDTQYF.

The chain recombines TRBV30 with TRBJ2-7; TRBD1 agrees at 11 bases. Trimming at V came to 5 bases and at J to 2 bases, leaving 5 bases not matched to a gene. Per the germline V gene, CDR1 is GTSNPN and CDR2 is SVGIG (reference sequence). The CDR3 has 14 residues. This CDR3 is CAWAPGQGAYEQYF. CDR3 DNA: TGTGCCTGGGCCCCGGGACAGGGGGCCTACGAGCAGTACTTC.

This clone was seen just once. The chain recombines TRBV27 with TRBJ2-2; TRBD1 aligns across 7 bases. The junction had 8 bases not matched to a gene; V was cut back by 4 bases and J by 0 bases. The CDR3 totals 17 residues. Germline values: CDR1 MNHEY, CDR2 SMNVEV (reference sequence). The CDR3 spells CASSSTQDRSNTGELFF. The CDR3 nucleotides are TGTGCCAGCAGTTCAACCCAGGACAGGTCGAACACCGGGGAGCTGTTTTTT.

The CDR3 is CASSAAYEQYF. CDR3 DNA sequence: TGCGCCAGCAGTGCTGCCTACGAGCAGTACTTC. This chain uses TRBV10-2 with TRBJ2-7; D is unresolved. Germline CDR1 is WSHSY and CDR2 is SAAADI. The CDR3 has 11 residues. Deletions cut 4 bases from V and 2 bases from J, with 3 bases between.

This chain uses TRBV28 with TRBJ2-3, with D perhaps matching TRBD1 (5 bases). The CDR3 loop spans 16 amino acids. V gave up 4 bases and J gave up 2 bases, with 16 bases separating them. Germline values: CDR1 MDHEN, CDR2 SYDVKM. The CDR3 sequence is CASSSPRTRNTDTQYF. As DNA, the CDR3 is TGTGCCAGCAGTTCCCCAAGGACAAGGAACACAGATACGCAGTATTTT.

This sequence joins TRBV28 and TRBJ1-6, with 10 bases lining up with TRBD1. This CDR3 is 16 amino acids long. Germline trimming cut 4 bases from V and 2 bases from J; bases unmatched to any gene: 2. The germline V gene has CDR1 MDHEN and CDR2 SYDVKM. The CDR3 bases are TGTGCCAGCAGTTCGACAGGGGGCGCCTATAATTCACCCCTCCACTTT. Translated: CASSSTGGAYNSPLHF.

The chain links TRBV6-5 to TRBJ2-3, with TRBD2 matching over 10 bases. J gave up 1 base and V 4 bases, and 5 bases lay outside the gene matches. CDR1 is MNHEY and CDR2 is SVGAGI in the germline V gene. The CDR3 is 16 amino acids. The CDR3 DNA is TGTGCCAGCAGTTTTCCCGGGACTAGCGGCACAGATACGCAGTATTTT. It encodes CASSFPGTSGTDTQYF.

In this sample, this clone turned up once. Here the CDR3 reads CATSRDPAGAVEQFF. The DNA of the CDR3 is TGTGCCACCAGCAGAGATCCGGCGGGGGCGGTTGAGCAGTTCTTC. This rearrangement joins TRBV15 to TRBJ2-1, with D possibly being TRBD2 (7 bases). V lost 0 bases, J lost 9 bases, and 15 bases lay in between. The length of the CDR3 is 15 residues. Germline V CDR1 and CDR2: LNHNV, YYDKDF (reference sequence). The entire variable domain, with the rest obtained from reference TRBV15 and TRBJ2-1, is as follows: DAMVIQNPRYQVTQFGKPVTLSCSQTLNHNVMYWYQQKSSQAPKLLFHYYDKDFNNEADTPDNFQSRRPNTSFCFLDIRSPGLGDTAMYLCATSRDPAGAVEQFFGPGTRLTVL.

This clone was seen once. The gene calls are TRBV19 and TRBJ2-1, with 9 nucleotides matching TRBD2. This CDR3 is 17 amino acids long. Germline assignment: CDR1 LNHDA and CDR2 SQIVND (reference sequence). V was pared by 5 bases and J by 0 bases, with 8 bases of the junction left unmatched. The CDR3 nucleotides read TGTGCCAGTAGTTCCCTCTTAGCGGGAGCCTCCTACAATGAGCAGTTCTTC. Protein sequence: CASSSLLAGASYNEQFF.